One TCR beta chain is described in this entry. Its cognate antigen is unknown. This CDR3 region has 15 residues. Deletions cut 1 base from V and 0 bases from J, with 11 bases between. Germline V gene data show CDR1 as SGHRS and CDR2 as YFSETQ. This entry belongs to a study of shared clonotypes between healthy human individuals. Study as a whole: Per donor, CD8 memory used one plate, CD8 naive used two, CD4 memory used three and CD4 naive used three.

Generated by immunoSEQ multiplex PCR, the TCRdb table keeps only in-frame clones and is missing some. The sample consists of around 1,100,000 clones, approximately 80% of them appearing once. Study-level points and caveats: The small donor group covered limited genetic and exposure diversity. Unshared clonotypes carried lower generation probabilities than those common to all four donors.

The rearrangement uses TRBV5-1 and TRBJ2-7; D gene uncertain. The sample consisted of memory CD4+ T cells from PBMCs. The subset is: CD45RA-negative fraction. The TCR was taken from a man in his late teens or twenties in good health. Some clones in this sample may be carry-over from other donors' samples. DNA for the CDR3: TGCGCCAGCAGCTTGCCGGGCCACAGCTCCTACGAGCAGTACTTC. Translation gives CASSLPGHSSYEQYF.